This section outlines one T cell receptor (beta chain) sequence together with its context. Its specificity is not known. TCRdb keeps only in-frame clones here, not all; method: immunoSEQ multiplex PCR. Of roughly 200,000 clones in the sample, less than 95% are singletons; the top ten hold around 1.7%. The entry originates in a study of T cell responses to AZD1222 COVID-19 vaccine. Points from the study as a whole: Reportedly, nearly half the spike-specific TCRs target unmutated variant regions. Spike-specific TCR breadth and depth were elevated following two AZD1222 doses. The donors showed a predominance of white British ancestry and of females, with possible underestimation of clonal diversity. Vaccine-related CD4 TCRs covered spike, predominating at 160-218 and 743-854.

V was pared by 5 bases and J by 1 base, with 8 bases between. Germline CDR1 MRHNA, CDR2 SNTAGT. The CDR3 sequence is 13 residues long. The chain recombines TRBV6-4 with TRBJ1-1; no reliable D call. The input for sequencing was peripheral blood, taken 28 days after the second dose of the MenACWY control vaccine. The receptor was derived from an adult who received the MenACWY meningococcal vaccine as a control. The CDR3 protein is CASSLDANTEAFF. CDR3 DNA sequence: TGTGCCAGCAGTTTGGACGCGAACACTGAAGCTTTCTTT.